The 6 T cell receptor beta chains reported below all come from one sample, sequenced in a study of blood T cell repertoires in COVID-19. TCRdb's copy holds only in-frame clones and misses some; the assay was immunoSEQ multiplex PCR. The profile shows around 250,000 clones, 70% to 90% of them singletons. Sequenced: PBMCs or T cells enriched from blood (not recorded which). These receptors were collected from a woman aged 50 to 65 who had recovered from COVID-19.

The rearrangement joins TRBV12-3 or TRBV12-4 to TRBJ1-6; no definite D call. Trimming removed 3 bases from V and 7 bases from J, with 7 bases in between. The CDR3 is 13 residues long. CDR3 region: CASSFLLNSPLHF. As DNA, the CDR3 is TGTGCCAGCAGTTTTTTGCTAAATTCACCCCTCCACTTT.

V and J are TRBV19 and TRBJ2-1; D perhaps matches TRBD2 (7 bases). Germline V CDR1 and CDR2: LNHDA, SQIVND (reference sequence). The CDR3 contains 14 residues. V lost 3 bases to trimming and J lost 7 bases, with 13 bases between them. The CDR3 reads CASSIQGGGNEQFF. The CDR3 DNA sequence: TGTGCCAGTAGTATTCAGGGAGGGGGTAATGAGCAGTTCTTC.

The chain links TRBV9 to TRBJ1-3; 9 bases match TRBD1. V lost 0 bases and J lost 2; bases outside the gene matches: 3. CDR3 length equals 16 residues. CDR1 SGDLS and CDR2 YYNGEE come from the germline V gene. The CDR3 here is CASSVGGTGTGNTIYF. In DNA, the CDR3 is TGTGCCAGCAGCGTAGGAGGGACAGGGACTGGAAACACCATATATTTT.

V gene TRBV25-1 combines with J gene TRBJ1-5; D is uncertain. This CDR3 comprises 13 residues. CDR1 MGHDK and CDR2 SYGVNS come from the germline V gene. V gave up 4 bases and J gave up 0 bases, with 4 bases separating them. DNA of the CDR3: TGTGCCAGCAGTGGTTATAGCAATCAGCCCCAGCATTTT. This encodes CASSGYSNQPQHF.

V and J are TRBV7-8 and TRBJ2-7; 8 bases line up with TRBD2. Germline CDR1 reads SGHVS; CDR2 reads FQNEAQ. V lost 4 bases to trimming and J lost 3 bases; unmatched junction nucleotides: 5. The CDR3 loop spans 14 amino acids. The CDR3 DNA reads TGTGCCAGCAGCTCCCTCAGCGGGAGCTACGAGCAGTACTTC. It specifies CASSSLSGSYEQYF.

The chain carries TRBV29-1 and TRBJ2-3; TRBD1 agrees at 8 bases. The CDR3 has 14 residues. The V and J ends lost 8 bases and 1 base, in that order; junction bases with no gene match: 8. Germline V gene lookup returns CDR1 SQVTM and CDR2 ANQGSEA. Written as DNA, the CDR3 is TGCAGCCATGATCCGGGACAGGGCACAGATACGCAGTATTTT. Protein sequence: CSHDPGQGTDTQYF.